This T cell receptor beta chain was captured by sequencing in a study of identical twins. Regarding the study as a whole: Zero-insertion analyses could be partly confounded by invariant MAIT and iNKT cells. Excess sharing by twins proved weaker in beta out-of-frame sequences. Twin-shared out-of-frame alpha sequences showed excess low generation probability. Carriage of fewer insertions was seen in abundant cord blood beta clonotypes, whereas memory repertoires showed none.

TCRdb re-derived calls from the 5' RACE reads in MiXCR, one entry per CDR3 protein. Of around 1.7 million distinct CDR3 sequences listed, roughly a third are singletons. About this clonotype itself: The antigen remains undetermined.

The CDR3 spans 18 residues. Germline values: CDR1 LGHNA, CDR2 YNFKEQ. The V and J ends lost 4 bases and 4 bases, in that order; junction bases with no gene match: 10. This clonotype was sampled from a newborn girl in good health. The sample taken for sequencing was cord blood. The chain recombines TRBV4-2 with TRBJ2-2; 12 bases are shared with TRBD2. The DNA of the CDR3 is TGTGCCAGCAGCCTGACTAGCGGGGGTAGCTTGGGCACCGGGGAGCTGTTTTTT. It yields the protein CASSLTSGGSLGTGELFF.